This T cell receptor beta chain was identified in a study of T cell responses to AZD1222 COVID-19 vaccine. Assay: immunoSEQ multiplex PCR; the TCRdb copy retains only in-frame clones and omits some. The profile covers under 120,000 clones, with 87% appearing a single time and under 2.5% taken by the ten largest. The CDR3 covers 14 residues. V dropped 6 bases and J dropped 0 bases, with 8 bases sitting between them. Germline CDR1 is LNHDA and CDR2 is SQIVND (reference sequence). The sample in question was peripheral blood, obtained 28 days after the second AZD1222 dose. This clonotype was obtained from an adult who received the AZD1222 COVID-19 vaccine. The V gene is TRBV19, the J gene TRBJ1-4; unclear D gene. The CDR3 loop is CASRPTTTNEKLFF. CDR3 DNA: TGTGCCAGTAGACCGACGACAACTAATGAAAAACTGTTTTTT.